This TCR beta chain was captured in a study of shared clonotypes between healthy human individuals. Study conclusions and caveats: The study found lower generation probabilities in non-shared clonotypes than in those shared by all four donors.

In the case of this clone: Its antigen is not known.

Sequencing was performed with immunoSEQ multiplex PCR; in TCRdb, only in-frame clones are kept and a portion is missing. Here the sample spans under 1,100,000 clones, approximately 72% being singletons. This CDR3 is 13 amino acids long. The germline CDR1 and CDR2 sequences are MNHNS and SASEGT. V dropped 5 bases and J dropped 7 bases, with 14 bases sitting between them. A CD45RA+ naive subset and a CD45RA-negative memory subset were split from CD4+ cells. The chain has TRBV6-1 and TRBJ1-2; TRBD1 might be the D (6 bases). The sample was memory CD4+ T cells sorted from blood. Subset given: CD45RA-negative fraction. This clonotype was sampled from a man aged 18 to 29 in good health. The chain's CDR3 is CASSTTGLTGYTF. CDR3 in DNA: TGTGCCAGCAGTACTACAGGGTTAACTGGCTACACCTTC.